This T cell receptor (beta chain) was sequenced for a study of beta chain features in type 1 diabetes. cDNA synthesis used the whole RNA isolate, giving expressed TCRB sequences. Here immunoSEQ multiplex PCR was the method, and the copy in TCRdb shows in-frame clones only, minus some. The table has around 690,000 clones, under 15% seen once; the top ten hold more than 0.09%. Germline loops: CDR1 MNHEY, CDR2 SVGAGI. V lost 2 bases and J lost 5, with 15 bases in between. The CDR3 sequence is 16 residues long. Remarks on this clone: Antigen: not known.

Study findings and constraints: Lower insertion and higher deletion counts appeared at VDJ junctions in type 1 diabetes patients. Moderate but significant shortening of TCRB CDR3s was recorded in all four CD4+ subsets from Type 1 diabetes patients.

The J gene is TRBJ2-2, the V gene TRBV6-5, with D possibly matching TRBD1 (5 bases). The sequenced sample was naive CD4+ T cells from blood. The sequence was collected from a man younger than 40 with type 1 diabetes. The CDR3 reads CASSYGAGRQTGELFF. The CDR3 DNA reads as TGTGCCAGCAGTTACGGGGCAGGGCGACAAACCGGGGAGCTGTTTTTT.